A selection of T cell receptor beta chains follows, all from one sample in a study of shared clonotypes between healthy human individuals. Sequenced by immunoSEQ multiplex PCR; TCRdb stores in-frame clones only, minus some. Of approximately 500,000 clones detected, 75% to 80% appear once; the ten largest clones hold about an eighth. The sequenced material came from PBMCs. Every receptor here comes from a woman aged 40 to 50 in good health. Some clones in this sample may be carry-over from other donors' samples. CDR3s include the opening cysteine and the closing phenylalanine or tryptophan. A D gene is named only where the DNA matches it firmly. Size values are once, few and many counts, or a class for expanded clones, and some rows have none.

v_gene: TRBV7-2; j_gene: TRBJ2-3; d_gene: TRBD2; abundance: NA; CDR3nt: TGTGCCAGCAGCTTAGAGGGGAGGGTAGGCACAGATACGCAGTATTTT; CDR3aa: CASSLEGRVGTDTQYF
v_gene: TRBV5-1; j_gene: TRBJ2-7; d_gene: TRBD1; abundance: once; CDR3nt: TGCGCCAGCAGCTTGGCCTCCGGGACAGGGTCCGAGCAGTACTTC; CDR3aa: CASSLASGTGSEQYF
v_gene: TRBV2; j_gene: TRBJ1-3; d_gene: NA; abundance: NA; CDR3nt: TGTGCCAGCAGTGTAATAAGGACTAGCTCTGGAAACACCATATATTTT; CDR3aa: CASSVIRTSSGNTIYF
v_gene: TRBV5-1; j_gene: TRBJ1-5; d_gene: TRBD1; abundance: NA; CDR3nt: TGCGCCAGCAGCCCTGGACAGGGTAGCAATCAGCCCCAGCATTTT; CDR3aa: CASSPGQGSNQPQHF
v_gene: TRBV18; j_gene: TRBJ2-6; d_gene: NA; abundance: NA; CDR3nt: TGTGCCGGCTCGCCTCCGTCGTCTGGGGCCAACGTCCTGACTTTC; CDR3aa: CAGSPPSSGANVLTF
v_gene: TRBV27; j_gene: TRBJ2-5; d_gene: TRBD2; abundance: once; CDR3nt: TGTGCCAGCAGGCCGCTGACTAGCGGGGGCCGAGAGACCCAGTACTTC; CDR3aa: CASRPLTSGGRETQYF
v_gene: TRBV5-1; j_gene: TRBJ1-6; d_gene: NA; abundance: NA; CDR3nt: TGCGCCAGCAGCACCACCCCGTCCGCTGGGAATTCACCCCTCCACTTT; CDR3aa: CASSTTPSAGNSPLHF
v_gene: TRBV18; j_gene: TRBJ2-5; d_gene: NA; abundance: NA; CDR3nt: TGTGCCAGCTCACCGCTACAAGAGACCCAGTACTTC; CDR3aa: CASSPLQETQYF
v_gene: TRBV28; j_gene: TRBJ2-2; d_gene: TRBD1; abundance: NA; CDR3nt: TGTGCCAGCAGTGCCGGGACAGGGGACACCGGGGAGCTGTTTTTT; CDR3aa: CASSAGTGDTGELFF
v_gene: TRBV7-8; j_gene: TRBJ2-7; d_gene: TRBD2; abundance: NA; CDR3nt: TGTGCCAGCAGCTTTAGCGTTGGCGGGAGCGATTCCTACGAGCAGTACTTC; CDR3aa: CASSFSVGGSDSYEQYF
v_gene: TRBV6-1; j_gene: TRBJ2-1; d_gene: NA; abundance: NA; CDR3nt: TGTGCCAGCAGTGTTAGCGGCTATGAGCAGTTCTTC; CDR3aa: CASSVSGYEQFF
v_gene: TRBV19; j_gene: TRBJ2-1; d_gene: TRBD2; abundance: NA; CDR3nt: TGTGCCAGTAGTGTGACTAGCGGGAGGCCGGGGGAGCAGTTCTTC; CDR3aa: CASSVTSGRPGEQFF
v_gene: TRBV14; j_gene: TRBJ1-3; d_gene: NA; abundance: NA; CDR3nt: TGTGCCAGCAGCCAAGGGGTTCGGGCTGCGGGGCGAAACACCATATATTTT; CDR3aa: CASSQGVRAAGRNTIYF
v_gene: TRBV4-2; j_gene: TRBJ2-7; d_gene: TRBD2; abundance: NA; CDR3nt: TGTGCCAGCAGCCCGGGACTAGCGGACGACTACGAGCAGTACTTC; CDR3aa: CASSPGLADDYEQYF
v_gene: TRBV27; j_gene: TRBJ2-7; d_gene: NA; abundance: NA; CDR3nt: TGTGCCAGCAGTTTATTAGGGGGTAAACGGTACGAGCAGTACTTC; CDR3aa: CASSLLGGKRYEQYF
v_gene: TRBV10-3; j_gene: TRBJ1-2; d_gene: TRBD1; abundance: NA; CDR3nt: TGTGCCATCAGTGAGCGGGACAGGGACTTTGGCTACACCTTC; CDR3aa: CAISERDRDFGYTF
v_gene: TRBV5-1; j_gene: TRBJ1-3; d_gene: NA; abundance: once; CDR3nt: TGCGCCAGCAGCTTGGAGGCAGAGGGAAACACCATATATTTT; CDR3aa: CASSLEAEGNTIYF
v_gene: TRBV28; j_gene: TRBJ1-5; d_gene: NA; abundance: NA; CDR3nt: TGTGCCAGCAGTTATGGGACGGGTCAGCCCCAGCATTTT; CDR3aa: CASSYGTGQPQHF
v_gene: TRBV5-1; j_gene: TRBJ1-6; d_gene: NA; abundance: few; CDR3nt: TGCGCCAGCAGCCTCACCGGGACACCAAATAATTCACCCCTCCACTTT; CDR3aa: CASSLTGTPNNSPLHF